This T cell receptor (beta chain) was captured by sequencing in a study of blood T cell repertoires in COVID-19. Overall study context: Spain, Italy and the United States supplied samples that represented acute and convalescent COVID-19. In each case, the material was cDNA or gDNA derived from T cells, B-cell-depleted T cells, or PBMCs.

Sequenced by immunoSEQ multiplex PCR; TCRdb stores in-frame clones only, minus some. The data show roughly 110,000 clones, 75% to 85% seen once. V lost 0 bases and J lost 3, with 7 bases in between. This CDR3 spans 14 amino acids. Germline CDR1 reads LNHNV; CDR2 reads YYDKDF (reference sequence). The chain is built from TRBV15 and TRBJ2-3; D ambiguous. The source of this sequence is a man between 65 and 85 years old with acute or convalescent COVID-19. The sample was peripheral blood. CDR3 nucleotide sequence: TGTGCCACCAGCAGAGATCGGCGGACAGATACGCAGTATTTT. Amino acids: CATSRDRRTDTQYF.